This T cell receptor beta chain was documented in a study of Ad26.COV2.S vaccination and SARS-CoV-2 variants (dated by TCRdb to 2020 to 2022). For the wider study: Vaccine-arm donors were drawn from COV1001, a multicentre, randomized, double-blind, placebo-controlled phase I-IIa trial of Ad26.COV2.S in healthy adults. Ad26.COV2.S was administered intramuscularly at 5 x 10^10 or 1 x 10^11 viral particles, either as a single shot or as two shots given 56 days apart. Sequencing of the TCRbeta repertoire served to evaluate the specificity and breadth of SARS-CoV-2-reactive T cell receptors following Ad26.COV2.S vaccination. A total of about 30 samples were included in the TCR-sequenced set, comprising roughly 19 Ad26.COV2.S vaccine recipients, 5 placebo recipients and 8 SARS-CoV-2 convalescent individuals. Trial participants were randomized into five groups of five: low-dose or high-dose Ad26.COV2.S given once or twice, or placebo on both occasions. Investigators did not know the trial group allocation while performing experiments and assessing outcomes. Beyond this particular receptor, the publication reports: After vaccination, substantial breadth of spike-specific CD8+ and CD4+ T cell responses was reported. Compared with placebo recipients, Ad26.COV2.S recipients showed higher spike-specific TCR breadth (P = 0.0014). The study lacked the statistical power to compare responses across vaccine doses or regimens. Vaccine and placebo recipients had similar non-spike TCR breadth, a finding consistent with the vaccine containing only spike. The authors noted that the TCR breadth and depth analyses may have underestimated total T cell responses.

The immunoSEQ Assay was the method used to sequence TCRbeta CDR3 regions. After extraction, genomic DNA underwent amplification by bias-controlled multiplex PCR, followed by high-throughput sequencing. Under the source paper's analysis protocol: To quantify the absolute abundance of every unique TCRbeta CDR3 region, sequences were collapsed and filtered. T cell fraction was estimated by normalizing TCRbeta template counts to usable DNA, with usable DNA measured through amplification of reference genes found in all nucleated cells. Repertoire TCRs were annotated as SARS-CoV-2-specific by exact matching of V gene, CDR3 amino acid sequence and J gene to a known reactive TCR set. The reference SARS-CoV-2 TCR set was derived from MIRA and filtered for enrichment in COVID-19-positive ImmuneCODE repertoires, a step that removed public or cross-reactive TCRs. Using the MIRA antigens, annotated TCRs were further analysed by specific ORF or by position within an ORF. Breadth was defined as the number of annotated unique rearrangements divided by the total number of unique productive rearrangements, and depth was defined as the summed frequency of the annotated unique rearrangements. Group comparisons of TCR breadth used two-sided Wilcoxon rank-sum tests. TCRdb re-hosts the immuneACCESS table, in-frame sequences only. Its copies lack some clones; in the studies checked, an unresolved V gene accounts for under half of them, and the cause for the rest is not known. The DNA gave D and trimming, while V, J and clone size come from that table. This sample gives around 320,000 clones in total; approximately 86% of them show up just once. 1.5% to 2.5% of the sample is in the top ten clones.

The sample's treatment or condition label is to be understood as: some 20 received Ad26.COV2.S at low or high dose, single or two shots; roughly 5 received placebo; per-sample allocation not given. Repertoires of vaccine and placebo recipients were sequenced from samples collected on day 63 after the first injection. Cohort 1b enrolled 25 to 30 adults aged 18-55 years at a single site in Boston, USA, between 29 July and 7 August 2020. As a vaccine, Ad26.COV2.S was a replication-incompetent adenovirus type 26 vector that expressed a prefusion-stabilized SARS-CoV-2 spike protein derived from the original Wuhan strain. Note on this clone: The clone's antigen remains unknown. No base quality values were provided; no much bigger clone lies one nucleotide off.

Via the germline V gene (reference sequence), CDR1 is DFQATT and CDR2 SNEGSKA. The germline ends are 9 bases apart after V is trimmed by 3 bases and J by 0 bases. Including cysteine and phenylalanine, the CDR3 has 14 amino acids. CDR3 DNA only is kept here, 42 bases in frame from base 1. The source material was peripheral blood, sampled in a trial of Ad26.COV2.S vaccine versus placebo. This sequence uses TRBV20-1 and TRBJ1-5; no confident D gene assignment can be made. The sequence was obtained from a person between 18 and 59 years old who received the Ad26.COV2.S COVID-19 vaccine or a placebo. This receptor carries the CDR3 CSASSGYSNQPQHF. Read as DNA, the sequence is TGCAGTGCTAGTTCGGGGTATAGCAATCAGCCCCAGCATTTT.